These 10 T cell receptor beta chains came from one sample sequenced in a study of OX40 agonist ivuxolimab in advanced cancers. TCRdb's table, derived via immunoSEQ multiplex PCR, lists solely in-frame clones and lacks some. The sample lists tens of thousands of clones, 92% occurring once. This specimen was CD4+ or CD8+ T cells sorted from blood, taken in a trial of the OX40 agonist ivuxolimab. These receptors all stem from an adult with an advanced solid tumor such as melanoma, head and neck, liver or kidney cancer.

Here the CDR3 reads CAWDTPRGGERAEKLFF. The CDR3 DNA follows: TGTGCCTGGGACACCCCCAGGGGAGGGGAGAGGGCTGAAAAACTGTTTTTT. The V and J genes are TRBV30 and TRBJ1-4; D may be TRBD1 (6 bases). V shed 5 bases and J shed 7 bases, with 26 bases lying between them. CDR1 and CDR2 from the germline V gene are GTSNPN and SVGIG (reference sequence). This CDR3 comprises 17 residues.

This clone occurred a few times. The chain employs TRBV18 and TRBJ2-7; 7 bases line up with TRBD1. This CDR3 is 16 amino acids long. Germline V gene lookup returns CDR1 KGHSH and CDR2 LQKENI. The V segment lost 1 base and the J segment 5 bases; nucleotides outside the gene matches: 11. The CDR3 DNA follows: TGTGCCAGCTCACCACGGGGTGCAGGGGGAATGGACGAGCAGTACTTC. The encoded protein is CASSPRGAGGMDEQYF.

V is TRBV10-3 and J is TRBJ1-2; D might be TRBD1 (5 bases). Germline-derived CDR1 and CDR2 are ENHRY and SYGVKD. The length of the CDR3 is 13 residues. V lost 7 bases to trimming and J lost 2 bases, with 11 bases between them. CDR3: CAITDSSNYGYTF. The CDR3 coding sequence is TGTGCCATCACTGACAGTAGCAACTATGGCTACACCTTC.

Of note for this clone: Other DNA sequences from this sample encode an identical CDR3 as well. V gene TRBV7-9 combines with J gene TRBJ2-6; D gene unclear. The germline gives CDR1 SEHNR, CDR2 FQNEAQ (reference sequence). This CDR3 is built from 14 residues. Trimming removed 3 bases at V and 4 bases at J, with 7 bases between. CDR3 nucleotides: TGTGCCAGCAGCTTGGGTTCGGGGGCCAACGTCCTGACTTTC. Protein sequence: CASSLGSGANVLTF.

This chain links TRBV6-5 with TRBJ1-3; D remains ambiguous. The CDR3 totals 15 residues. Germline CDR1 reads MNHEY; CDR2 reads SVGAGI. Deletions cut 6 bases from V and 0 bases from J, with 12 bases between. Here the CDR3 reads CASRTTGVSGNTIYF. The CDR3 DNA reads TGTGCCAGCAGAACGACCGGGGTCTCTGGAAACACCATATATTTT.

The genes are TRBV7-2 and TRBJ2-7; D could derive from TRBD1 or TRBD2 (5 bases each). CDR1 and CDR2 (germline): SGHTA, FQGNSA. CDR3 length equals 18 residues. Deletions cut 1 base from V and 0 bases from J, with 19 bases between. For the CDR3, the DNA is TGTGCCAGCAGCTTAGAAGGGGAGAGCAGGCTAAGCTCCTACGAGCAGTACTTC. Protein product: CASSLEGESRLSSYEQYF.

The V call is TRBV19, the J call TRBJ2-3; 14 bases fit TRBD2. Germline-derived CDR1 and CDR2 are LNHDA and SQIVND (reference sequence). This CDR3 spans 18 amino acids. V was clipped by 3 bases and J by 4 bases; unmatched bases: 9. The CDR3 sequence is CASSIAGLAGDGADTQYF. In nucleotides, the CDR3 is TGTGCCAGTAGTATCGCGGGACTAGCGGGAGATGGGGCAGATACGCAGTATTTT.

The chain has TRBV4-2 and TRBJ2-3, with D perhaps matching TRBD2 (6 bases). Germline V CDR1 and CDR2: LGHNA, YNFKEQ. CDR3 size: 16 residues. V shed 5 bases and J shed 6 bases, with 21 bases lying between them. The CDR3 DNA follows: TGTGCCAGCAGCTTGGGGGGAGGTGCGGCCTCGGATACGCAGTATTTT. As protein: CASSLGGGAASDTQYF.

This clone has more than one count but fewer than ten. The J gene is TRBJ2-7, the V gene TRBV7-6, with TRBD2 matching over 7 bases. The CDR3 has 16 amino acids. Unmatched junction bases numbered 13, after V lost 1 base and J lost 7 bases. Per the germline V gene, CDR1 is SGHVS and CDR2 is FNYEAQ. The CDR3 DNA follows: TGTGCCAGCAGCTTAGACTCGGGACTACCCCAGATTGAGCAGTACTTC. Its protein product is CASSLDSGLPQIEQYF.

CDR3 sequence (DNA): TGTGCCAGTAGTATGAGCGGGAGGCCCTCCGAGCAGTACTTC. Residues: CASSMSGRPSEQYF. J is TRBJ2-7 and V is TRBV19, with TRBD2 matching over 9 bases. Germline values: CDR1 LNHDA, CDR2 SQIVND (reference sequence). The CDR3 contains 14 residues. Germline trimming cut 3 bases from V and 6 bases from J; bases unmatched to any gene: 6.